Listed below are T cell receptor beta chains from one sample, sequenced in a study of OX40 agonist ivuxolimab in advanced cancers. The data were produced by immunoSEQ multiplex PCR, yet TCRdb's version contains in-frame clones alone and is incomplete. The sample holds around 93,000 clones, around nine tenths seen once. Sequencing was performed on CD4+ or CD8+ T cells sorted from blood, taken in a trial of the OX40 agonist ivuxolimab. All receptors come from an adult with an advanced solid tumor such as melanoma, head and neck, liver or kidney cancer. Each CDR3 is given with its conserved first and last residue. A D gene is named only where the DNA matches it firmly. Some rows mark clone size as missing; the rest say once, few, many or name a class of expanded clone.

CDR3nt,CDR3aa,abundance,len,v_gene,d_gene,j_gene
TGTGCCTGGAGTGAAGGGACAGAGACCCAGTACTTC,CAWSEGTETQYF,NA,12,TRBV30,NA,TRBJ2-5
TGCGCCAGCAGAGAGGTGAACTCTGGAAACACCATATATTTT,CASREVNSGNTIYF,NA,14,TRBV5-1,NA,TRBJ1-3
TGTGCCAGCAGGCCACCGTTAGATACGCAGTATTTT,CASRPPLDTQYF,NA,12,TRBV14,NA,TRBJ2-3
TGCGCCAGCAGCGGTCCCATGGGCGGACAAGAGACCCAGTACTTC,CASSGPMGGQETQYF,NA,15,TRBV5-1,NA,TRBJ2-5
TGTGCCAGTAGTATAGTTGGTGAGCAGTTCTTC,CASSIVGEQFF,NA,11,TRBV19,NA,TRBJ2-1
TGCGCCCCCCGGATAGGCGGGAGGAGGCAAGAGACCCAGTACTTC,CAPRIGGRRQETQYF,once,15,TRBV5-1,TRBD2,TRBJ2-5
TGTGCCAGTAGTGACTTCCTAGACAGGGGGGAAAAACTGTTTTTT,CASSDFLDRGEKLFF,NA,15,TRBV19,TRBD1,TRBJ1-4
TGCGCCAGCAGCACCACAGGGGGCTCCTACGAGCAGTACTTC,CASSTTGGSYEQYF,NA,14,TRBV5-1,TRBD1,TRBJ2-7
TGTGCCATCAGTGAGGTGGAAGAGACCCAGTACTTC,CAISEVEETQYF,NA,12,TRBV10-3,NA,TRBJ2-5
TGTGCCAGCAGCTTGGACAGGGGTCCGGGGACCCAGTACTTC,CASSLDRGPGTQYF,NA,14,TRBV7-2,TRBD1,TRBJ2-5
TGTGCCAGCAGCTTAGGGACGAACACCGGGGAGCTGTTTTTT,CASSLGTNTGELFF,NA,14,TRBV11-3,NA,TRBJ2-2
TGCGCCAGCAGCCGGGCTGGGGGGAGCACCGGGGAGCTGTTTTTT,CASSRAGGSTGELFF,NA,15,TRBV5-1,NA,TRBJ2-2
TGTGCCAGCAGCGTAGACGGGACGCACTACGAGCAGTACTTC,CASSVDGTHYEQYF,NA,14,TRBV9,NA,TRBJ2-7
TGTGCCAGCAGCCCTGCATCGGGGGAAAAACTGTTTTTT,CASSPASGEKLFF,NA,13,TRBV7-2,NA,TRBJ1-4
TGTGCCAGCAGCGGCCGGTGGGGCAGGGCCCACGAGCAGTACTTC,CASSGRWGRAHEQYF,once,15,TRBV11-3,NA,TRBJ2-7
TGTGCCAGCAGCTTAGCGGGTTCCAACACCGGGGAGCTGTTTTTT,CASSLAGSNTGELFF,NA,15,TRBV7-8,NA,TRBJ2-2
TGTGCCAGCAGCTTAGGGGGTGCGGGAGGGGTTGCGTTCTTC,CASSLGGAGGVAFF,NA,14,TRBV7-9,TRBD2,TRBJ2-1
TGTGCCAGCAGCCCACGCCGAAGCGGGGGGAGCACAGATACGCAGTATTTT,CASSPRRSGGSTDTQYF,few,17,TRBV7-8,TRBD2,TRBJ2-3
TGTGCCAGCAGCTCGGAGGTAGTCTACGAGCAGTACTTC,CASSSEVVYEQYF,NA,13,TRBV5-6,NA,TRBJ2-7
TGTGCCAGCACCAAGACGGCGGGAGGGCCCTTAACAGATACGCAGTATTTT,CASTKTAGGPLTDTQYF,NA,17,TRBV7-2,TRBD2,TRBJ2-3
TGTGCCAGCAGCTTAACAGGGTCGGGACAGGGGGATTTCTTCTTC,CASSLTGSGQGDFFF,once,15,TRBV7-3,TRBD1,TRBJ2-1
TGTGCCAGCAGTGAAGCCTACGAGCAGTACTTC,CASSEAYEQYF,NA,11,TRBV2,NA,TRBJ2-7
TGTGCCAGCAGTTTATATCCTGCGTATGGCTACACCTTC,CASSLYPAYGYTF,NA,13,TRBV27,NA,TRBJ1-2
TGTGCCAGCTCACCGGAAGGGGCTTACACTGAAGCTTTCTTT,CASSPEGAYTEAFF,once,14,TRBV18,NA,TRBJ1-1
TGCAGCGTGGCTACAGGGAACTATGGCTACACCTTC,CSVATGNYGYTF,NA,12,TRBV29-1,NA,TRBJ1-2
TGTGCCAGTAGTATAGATCGGGACAGAAACGAGCAGTACTTC,CASSIDRDRNEQYF,NA,14,TRBV19,TRBD1,TRBJ2-7
TGTGCCAGCAGCTCATTGGGACTGCAAGAGACCCAGTACTTC,CASSSLGLQETQYF,NA,14,TRBV11-2,NA,TRBJ2-5
TGTGCCAGCAGTGAGGGGGGCGCAGGGGGCCACGAGCAGTACTTC,CASSEGGAGGHEQYF,NA,15,TRBV9,TRBD1,TRBJ2-7
TGTGCCAGTAGTTTTGGACAGGCTAACACTGAAGCTTTCTTT,CASSFGQANTEAFF,medium-sized,14,TRBV19,TRBD1,TRBJ1-1
TGTGCCAGTAGTCCGGGACCCCGGGGGGCCGGGGAGCTGTTTTTT,CASSPGPRGAGELFF,NA,15,TRBV19,TRBD2,TRBJ2-2
TGCGCCAGCAGTCAATCAACCTTCGTGAAGACCCAGTACTTC,CASSQSTFVKTQYF,NA,14,TRBV23-1,NA,TRBJ2-5
TGCGCCAGCACCCAGGGAGCAACTAATGAAAAACTGTTTTTT,CASTQGATNEKLFF,NA,14,TRBV5-1,NA,TRBJ1-4
TGTGCCAGCAGCTTAGGGCTAGCGGGTTGGAGCACAGATACGCAGTATTTT,CASSLGLAGWSTDTQYF,NA,17,TRBV7-2,TRBD2,TRBJ2-3
TGTGCCAGCAGACCAGGGACACGTACCTATGGCTACACCTTC,CASRPGTRTYGYTF,NA,14,TRBV6-5,NA,TRBJ1-2
TGCGCCAGCAGTGGGACTAGCGGGAGTGGTGAGCAGTACTTC,CASSGTSGSGEQYF,NA,14,TRBV5-1,TRBD2,TRBJ2-7
TGTGCCAGCAGTACGGCAGGGGAGTTTTGGGGCTACACCTTC,CASSTAGEFWGYTF,NA,14,TRBV25-1,NA,TRBJ1-2
TGTGCCAGCAGCGTAGACAGGGGAGGAGAGACCCAGTACTTC,CASSVDRGGETQYF,NA,14,TRBV9,NA,TRBJ2-5
TGTGCCAGCAGTTACTCGAAGGGGGTAGCGGGAGACGAGCAGTACTTC,CASSYSKGVAGDEQYF,NA,16,TRBV6-6,TRBD2,TRBJ2-7
TGTGCCAGCAGCTTCTATGGAGGGATGGACTATGGCTACACCTTC,CASSFYGGMDYGYTF,NA,15,TRBV7-3,NA,TRBJ1-2
TGTGCTAGCGGCCCGGTCGGCAGCGGGGGGGCGAATGAGCAGTTCTTC,CASGPVGSGGANEQFF,NA,16,TRBV7-7,TRBD2,TRBJ2-1
TGTGCCAGCAGCTTAGCTAGCACAGCCGTGAACACTGAAGCTTTCTTT,CASSLASTAVNTEAFF,once,16,TRBV7-9,NA,TRBJ1-1
TGTGCCAGCAGCTTGGTCCGGGACACCTCCTTGATTCAAGAGACCCAGTACTTC,CASSLVRDTSLIQETQYF,NA,18,TRBV11-3,NA,TRBJ2-5
TGTGCCAGCAGCCCGGGACTAGCGGGGGGGAATGAGCAGTTCTTC,CASSPGLAGGNEQFF,NA,15,TRBV2,TRBD2,TRBJ2-1
TGCGCCAGCAGCTTGCATCGGGGGAACACTGAAGCTTTCTTT,CASSLHRGNTEAFF,few,14,TRBV5-1,NA,TRBJ1-1
TGTGCCAGCAGTGTACTAGCGCCCTCTCACGAGCAGTACTTC,CASSVLAPSHEQYF,NA,14,TRBV6-1,TRBD2,TRBJ2-7
TGTGCCAGCAGCCCAGGGACAGATACGCAGTATTTT,CASSPGTDTQYF,NA,12,TRBV11-3,NA,TRBJ2-3
TGTGCCAGCAGTACCCAACCCGGGGGAGCCGGGGAGCTGTTTTTT,CASSTQPGGAGELFF,NA,15,TRBV2,NA,TRBJ2-2
TGTGCCAGCAGCGCGAGGGGTGTGAGTGAAAAACTGTTTTTT,CASSARGVSEKLFF,once,14,TRBV9,NA,TRBJ1-4
TGTGCCAGCAGCTTAAAACCCACCTCTGGAAACACCATATATTTT,CASSLKPTSGNTIYF,NA,15,TRBV7-9,NA,TRBJ1-3
TGTGCCAGCAGCTTGGGACTAGCGGGGGACCCCTACTACGAGCAGTACTTC,CASSLGLAGDPYYEQYF,NA,17,TRBV5-6,TRBD2,TRBJ2-7
TGTGCCAGTAGCCCCGCCGGAGGAAACACCATATATTTT,CASSPAGGNTIYF,NA,13,TRBV19,NA,TRBJ1-3
TGTGCCAGCAGACGGACGGTTTATAGCAATCAGCCCCAGCATTTT,CASRRTVYSNQPQHF,NA,15,TRBV6-5,NA,TRBJ1-5
TGCAGTGGGGGGGGTAACAATGAGCAGTTCTTC,CSGGGNNEQFF,NA,11,TRBV20-1,TRBD2,TRBJ2-1
TGTGCCAGTAGTATCGCCGGGACAGGGGGCTATGGCTACACCTTC,CASSIAGTGGYGYTF,once,15,TRBV19,TRBD1,TRBJ1-2
TGTGCCAGCACCCAGGACAGGGGGAATGAGCAGTTCTTC,CASTQDRGNEQFF,NA,13,TRBV5-4,TRBD1,TRBJ2-1
TGCGCCAGCAGCCGGACGGGGGGCAAACACAATGAGCAGTTCTTC,CASSRTGGKHNEQFF,NA,15,TRBV5-1,NA,TRBJ2-1